What follows are 3 T cell receptor beta chains derived from one specimen sequenced in a study of CD8+ T cells in alopecia areata. RNA extraction was followed by reverse transcription into cDNA, which acted as the sequencing template. Clones were read by immunoSEQ multiplex PCR, and TCRdb kept only the in-frame ones, dropping some. The sample consists of some 200,000 clones, roughly three fifths of them appearing once. The treatment was: oral pan-JAK inhibitor, 5-10 mg twice daily. The sample was CD4+ T cells sorted from blood, taken at week 4, from a patient treated with tofacitinib. The receptor set was obtained from a human donor with alopecia areata.

A note on this clone: A junction boundary mismatches the germline segment, possibly from a read error. The gene calls are TRBV30 and TRBJ1-2; the D gene is possibly TRBD1 (6 bases). The CDR3 totals 15 residues. Germline V gene data show CDR1 as GTSNPN and CDR2 as SVGIG (reference sequence). The CDR3 DNA is TGCGCCTGGAGTGTACTCCCGGCAGGGGAATCTGGCTACACCTTC. As protein: CAWSVLPAGESGYTF.

This clone was found a few times. This rearrangement joins TRBV2 to TRBJ1-2, with unresolved D. This CDR3 region has 13 residues. V was trimmed by 8 bases and J by 0 bases, leaving 10 bases between them. The germline CDR1 and CDR2 sequences are SNHLY and FYNNEI. This CDR3 is CASSGVTNYGYTF. CDR3 sequence (DNA): TGTGCCAGCTCAGGAGTTACTAACTATGGCTACACCTTC.

The V gene is TRBV7-2, the J gene TRBJ1-5; D is possibly TRBD1 (5 bases). The CDR3 extends over 12 amino acids. Deletions cut 5 bases from V and 4 bases from J, with 6 bases between. Germline CDR1 is SGHTA and CDR2 is FQGNSA. The CDR3 DNA sequence: TGTGCCAGCAGCCAGGGTAATCAGCCCCAGCATTTT. This encodes CASSQGNQPQHF. The complete variable domain, with remaining parts taken from reference TRBV7-2 and TRBJ1-5, reads GAGVSQSPSNKVTEKGKDVELRCDPISGHTALYWYRQSLGQGLEFLIYFQGNSAPDKSGLPSDRFSAERTGGSVSTLTIQRTQQEDSAVYLCASSQGNQPQHFGDGTRLSIL.